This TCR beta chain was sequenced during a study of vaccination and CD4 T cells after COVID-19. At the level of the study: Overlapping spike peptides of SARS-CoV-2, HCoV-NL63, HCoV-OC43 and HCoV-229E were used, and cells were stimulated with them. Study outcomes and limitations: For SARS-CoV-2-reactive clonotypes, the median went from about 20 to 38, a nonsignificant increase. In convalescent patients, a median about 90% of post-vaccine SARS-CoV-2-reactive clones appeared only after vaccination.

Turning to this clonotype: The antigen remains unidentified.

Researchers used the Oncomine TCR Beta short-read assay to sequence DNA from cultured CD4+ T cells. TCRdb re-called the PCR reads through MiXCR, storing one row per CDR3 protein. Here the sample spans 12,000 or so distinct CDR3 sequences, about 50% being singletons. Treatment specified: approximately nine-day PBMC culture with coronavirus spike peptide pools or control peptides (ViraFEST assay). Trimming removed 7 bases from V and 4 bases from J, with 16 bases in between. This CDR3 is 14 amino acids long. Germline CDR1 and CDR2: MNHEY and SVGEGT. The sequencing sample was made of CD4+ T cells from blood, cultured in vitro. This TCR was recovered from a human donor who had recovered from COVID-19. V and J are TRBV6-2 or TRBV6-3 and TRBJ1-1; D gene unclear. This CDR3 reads CASTPRAGFTEAFF. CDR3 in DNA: TGTGCCAGCACTCCGCGTGCGGGTTTCACTGAAGCTTTCTTT.